This TCR beta chain was found in a study of regulatory T cells in long-lasting Graves disease. Researchers made TCR beta libraries by using iRepertoire HTBI primers and running Arm-PCR on CDR3 regions. TCRdb re-analysed the multiplex PCR reads in MiXCR, keeping a single row per CDR3 protein. The data contain about 610,000 distinct CDR3 sequences, 15% to 20% of them singletons. This CDR3 spans 17 amino acids. V was clipped by 2 bases and J by 2 bases, with 17 bases between them. Germline-derived CDR1 and CDR2 are MGHRA and YSYEKL. Time point specified: newly diagnosed GD, antithyroid drugs for less than 3 months. Extracted PBMC RNA gave rise to the TCR library. The same sample was also studied in work on T cells in Graves' hyperthyroidism and ophthalmopathy.

Source: peripheral blood mononuclear cells (PBMCs), taken at new diagnosis, from a patient treated with antithyroid drugs. The V call is TRBV4-1, the J call TRBJ2-3, with D possibly TRBD2 on 6 matching bases. This sequence originates from a man aged 18 to 30 with Graves disease. The CDR3 spells CASSQRAGREHTDTQYF. The CDR3, as DNA: TGCGCCAGCAGCCAACGGGCTGGGCGGGAACACACAGATACGCAGTATTTT.